This T cell receptor (beta chain) came from a study of blood T cells in healthy people across ages. Study-wide findings and caveats: Any conclusive comparison of naive versus antigen-experienced cells was prevented by using unsorted PBMCs. Higher diversity and more naive CD4+ cells were features of long-lived donors, compared to aged donors.

The germline CDR1 and CDR2 sequences are KGHSH and LQKENI. This CDR3 spans 13 amino acids. A sample-barcoded 5' primer and a J-beta primer mix were used in a second PCR of about 7 to 12 cycles. TCRdb re-called the 5' RACE reads with MiXCR, one entry per CDR3 protein. The sample carries approximately 800,000 distinct CDR3 sequences, 25% recorded once. Comment on this clonotype: The antigen remains unidentified. Compared with germline, one end of the junction differs, possibly owing to a read error.

The same data also went into a second study, on T cells of mothers and their children. That publication notes: Donors comprised a few healthy Caucasian mothers plus their six children. In unrelated and related pairs, TCR recombination output is shaped in a similar way by thymic selection.

Sequenced input: blood. This clonotype originated in a boy between 10 and 17 years old in good health. This chain joins TRBV18 and TRBJ2-7, with 9 bases fitting TRBD1. CDR3 in DNA: TGTGCCGGCTCACCCGGACAGGGGTACGAGCAGTACTTC. Translated: CAGSPGQGYEQYF.